This is a list of T cell receptor beta chains from one sample in a study of tumor-infiltrating lymphocytes in primary liver carcinoma. TCRdb processed the multiplex PCR reads anew with MiXCR; each CDR3 protein has one entry. The profile shows about 350,000 distinct CDR3 sequences, less than 70% of them singletons. Sequencing was done on a sample of peripheral blood. These receptors were collected from a man aged 35-49 years with primary liver carcinoma and hepatitis B virus infection. Each CDR3 is given with its conserved first and last residue. The order of the fields is J gene, V gene, clone size, D gene, CDR3 DNA, CDR3 protein. D genes are given only for firm matches. Only part of the rows carry a size: once, few, many, or a class if the clone is expanded.

TRBJ2-5,TRBV11-2,NA,NA,TGTGCCACCAGCTTTGACGGCGGAAGGGGAGAGACCCAGTACTTC,CATSFDGGRGETQYF
TRBJ2-1,TRBV6-6,NA,TRBD2,TGTGCCAGCAGCCAATCCGGGACTAGCTACAAAGAGCAGTTCTTC,CASSQSGTSYKEQFF
TRBJ2-7,TRBV6-5,few,TRBD1,TGTGCCAGCAGCCTACAGGGGCACTACGAGCAGTACTTC,CASSLQGHYEQYF
TRBJ2-3,TRBV6-1,many,TRBD1,TGTGCCAGCAGTGAAGCAAGGGACAGGGACACAGATACGCAGTATTTT,CASSEARDRDTDTQYF
TRBJ2-7,TRBV11-3,once,NA,TGTGCCAGCCGCTTAGAGCGGACAGCTTACTCCTACGAGCAGTACTTC,CASRLERTAYSYEQYF
TRBJ2-3,TRBV10-3,NA,NA,TGTGCCGTCAGTGAGTCAGCAGGCACAGATACGCAGTATTTT,CAVSESAGTDTQYF
TRBJ1-2,TRBV7-9,few,NA,TGTGCCAGCAGCCACGAGGGACTTATCTATGGCTACACCTTC,CASSHEGLIYGYTF
TRBJ2-5,TRBV5-6,once,TRBD2,TGTGCCAGCAGATTGATCCGGGACTATGAGACCCAGTACTTC,CASRLIRDYETQYF
TRBJ1-5,TRBV6-2/TRBV6-3,few,NA,TGTGCCAGCAGTCCTTCGGGAGCGCCCCAGCATTTT,CASSPSGAPQHF
TRBJ1-5,TRBV10-3,NA,TRBD1,TGTGCCATCTCTGAACAGGGGGACAATCAGCCCCAGCATTTT,CAISEQGDNQPQHF
TRBJ2-1,TRBV5-4,many,NA,TGTGCCAGCAGCTTGGGTGGTCCCCCCGGCGGTGAGCAGTTCTTC,CASSLGGPPGGEQFF
TRBJ2-2,TRBV10-3,NA,NA,TGTGCCATGACCACGGCGAACACCGGGGAGCTGTTTTTT,CAMTTANTGELFF
TRBJ1-5,TRBV6-1,NA,NA,TGTGCCAGCAGTGAACCCCAATATAACAATCAGCCCCAGGATTTT,CASSEPQYNNQPQDF
TRBJ2-3,TRBV6-6,NA,TRBD2,TGTGCCAGCATAAGGACTAGCGGGAGAACGACAGATACGCAGTATTTT,CASIRTSGRTTDTQYF
TRBJ2-7,TRBV11-2,once,NA,TGTGCCTGCAGCCAGGGGGGCGGTCACGAGCAGTACTTC,CACSQGGGHEQYF
TRBJ2-7,TRBV5-5,many,TRBD2,TGTGCCAGCAGCTCCCCGGGGGGAGTCCTCTCCTACGAGCAGTACTTC,CASSSPGGVLSYEQYF
TRBJ2-7,TRBV9,NA,TRBD1,TGTGCCAGCAGCTTCCGGGACAGGGGCCCCTACGAGCAGTACTTC,CASSFRDRGPYEQYF
TRBJ2-6,TRBV11-2,once,TRBD1,TGTGCCAGTAACTTAGACGGGACAGGGCTGAGCTCTGGGGCCAACGTCCTGACTTTC,CASNLDGTGLSSGANVLTF
TRBJ2-7,TRBV7-9,NA,TRBD1,TGCGCCAGCAGCCACACAGGGGCCCCCTCCTACGAGCAGTATTTC,CASSHTGAPSYEQYF
TRBJ2-1,TRBV11-2,NA,NA,TGTGCCACCATCTCCCGGCTCACTGCCTACAATGAGCAGTTCTTC,CATISRLTAYNEQFF
TRBJ2-7,TRBV7-9,NA,NA,TGTGCCAGCAGCTTAAGCGGGACAGTCTACGAGCAGTACTTC,CASSLSGTVYEQYF
TRBJ2-2,TRBV6-2/TRBV6-3,NA,TRBD2,TGTGCCAGCAGTCGTAGGGCGGGAGTGAGCGGGGAGCTGTTTTTT,CASSRRAGVSGELFF
TRBJ2-1,TRBV6-2/TRBV6-3,many,TRBD2,TGTGCCAGCAGTTTCCCAAGACTAGCGTCGACAAGGAATGAGCAGTTCTTC,CASSFPRLASTRNEQFF
TRBJ2-2,TRBV11-2,many,NA,TGTGCCAACAAGGGGATTAACACCGGGGAGCTGTTTTTT,CANKGINTGELFF
TRBJ2-5,TRBV11-2,NA,TRBD1,TGTGCCAGCAGGTCACAGGGGCCGCAAGAGACCCAATACTTC,CASRSQGPQETQYF
TRBJ2-2,TRBV11-2,NA,TRBD2,TGTGCCAGCAGCCCCCTGGGGGACCACCTGGGCGGGGGGCTGTCTTTT,CASSPLGDHLGGGLSF
TRBJ2-1,TRBV5-1,many,TRBD2,TGCGCCAGCAGCTTGGCCTGGACTAGCGGGGCCTACAATGAGCAGTTCTTC,CASSLAWTSGAYNEQFF
TRBJ1-1,TRBV11-2,NA,NA,TGTGCTAGCAGCTCAACAGGGCAAAGGAACACTGAAGCTTTCTTT,CASSSTGQRNTEAFF
TRBJ2-7,TRBV6-2/TRBV6-3,few,TRBD2,TGTGCCAGCAATCAGCGGGAGTCATACGAGCAGTACTTC,CASNQRESYEQYF
TRBJ1-1,TRBV13,few,NA,TGTGCCAGCAGCGCCCGACAGAAACTGAACACTGAAGCTTTCTTT,CASSARQKLNTEAFF
TRBJ1-5,TRBV12-3/TRBV12-4,once,NA,TGTGCCAGCAGTTTGACCAGGGTTGGGGGGAGCAATCAGCCCCAGCATTTT,CASSLTRVGGSNQPQHF
TRBJ2-3,TRBV6-5,NA,NA,TGTGCCAGCAGTAACCGGGCCAGCATGGGGAATACGCATTATTTT,CASSNRASMGNTHYF
TRBJ2-7,TRBV7-9,once,NA,TGTGCCAGCAGCACCAAAGAGACCTACGAGCAGTACTTC,CASSTKETYEQYF
TRBJ2-7,TRBV11-2,NA,TRBD1,TGTGCCAGCAGCTCCGGGACAGGACAATACGAGCAGTACTTC,CASSSGTGQYEQYF
TRBJ2-7,TRBV29-1,many,NA,TGCAGCGCTATTACAGGGAACTCCTACGAGCAGTACTTC,CSAITGNSYEQYF
TRBJ2-1,TRBV6-2/TRBV6-3,many,TRBD2,TGTGCCAGCACCGACGGGCCTAGCGGAAACAATGAGCAGTTCTTC,CASTDGPSGNNEQFF
TRBJ2-5,TRBV10-3,NA,NA,TGTGCCATGCAAGGGGACGGAAAAGAGACCCAGTACTTC,CAMQGDGKETQYF
TRBJ1-2,TRBV10-3,NA,NA,TGTGCCATCTCTAGCGAAGGATCGGAGGGCTACACCTTC,CAISSEGSEGYTF
TRBJ2-7,TRBV6-5,many,NA,TGTGCCAGCAGGGGCCGGGATGGCGGGGAGCAGTACTTC,CASRGRDGGEQYF
TRBJ2-7,TRBV19,NA,TRBD2,TGTGCCAGTAGTCAAGGACTAGCGGGATCCTACGAGCAGTACTTC,CASSQGLAGSYEQYF
TRBJ2-1,TRBV11-2,NA,NA,TGTGCCGGCAGCTTAGTGGTTTGGACTACACAGTTCTTC,CAGSLVVWTTQFF
TRBJ2-4,TRBV25-1,NA,TRBD2,TGTGCCAGCAGACCCGGGGGGGCCAAAAACATTCAGTACTTC,CASRPGGAKNIQYF
TRBJ2-7,TRBV4-1,many,NA,TGCGCCAGCAGCCAAGTCTTGCAGGACGAGCAGTACTTC,CASSQVLQDEQYF
TRBJ2-5,TRBV4-2,NA,TRBD2,TGTGCCAGCAGCCAAGATCTTCCGGGGGGAGAAGAGACCCAGTACTTC,CASSQDLPGGEETQYF
TRBJ2-2,TRBV5-1,NA,NA,TGCGCCAGCAGCGCGGTACTCTCCGGGGAGCTGTTTTTT,CASSAVLSGELFF
TRBJ1-1,TRBV6-5,many,NA,TGTGCCAGCAGTTACTCCTACAGGGAGAAAGCTTTCTTT,CASSYSYREKAFF
TRBJ2-2,TRBV29-1,NA,TRBD2,TGCAGCGTCCAGACTAGCGGCTGGGCCGGGGAGCTGTTTTTT,CSVQTSGWAGELFF
TRBJ1-1,TRBV30,few,NA,TGTGCCTGGATCGTCTCAGGAGGAGCTGAAGCTTTCTTT,CAWIVSGGAEAFF
TRBJ2-1,TRBV5-1,NA,NA,TGCGCCAGCAGCTCTGGAGCGGACATTTTTAGCTCCTACAATGAGCAGCTCTTC,CASSSGADIFSSYNEQLF
TRBJ2-5,TRBV5-4,NA,TRBD1,TGTGCTAGCATCTCGACAGGGGCCCAAGAGACCCAGTACTTC,CASISTGAQETQYF
TRBJ2-1,TRBV5-4,NA,NA,TGTGCCAGCAGCTTGGCTGTGCGGATCAGCTCCTACAATGAGCAGTCCTTC,CASSLAVRISSYNEQSF
TRBJ2-5,TRBV5-4,few,NA,TGTGCCAGCAGCTTGCGTAGGGCAGGCGAGACCCAGTACTTC,CASSLRRAGETQYF
TRBJ2-2,TRBV6-2/TRBV6-3,many,NA,TGTGCCAGCAGGGGGTACGGCACCGGGGAGCTGTTTTTT,CASRGYGTGELFF
TRBJ2-1,TRBV9,once,TRBD2,TGTGCCAGCAGCGCAGCCGGGACTAGCGGGGGCAGCTCCTACAATGAGCAGTTCTTC,CASSAAGTSGGSSYNEQFF
TRBJ2-2,TRBV4-1,few,TRBD1,TGCGCCAGCAGCCAAGGACAGGGTGGTGGCACCGGGGAGCTGTTTTTT,CASSQGQGGGTGELFF
TRBJ2-7,TRBV14,NA,NA,TGTGCCAGCAGCCTCTGGGTTACAGACGAGCAGTACTTC,CASSLWVTDEQYF
TRBJ2-7,TRBV6-6,many,TRBD1,TGTGCCAGCAGTTACCTCGGGACAGCAGATTACGAGCAGTACTTC,CASSYLGTADYEQYF